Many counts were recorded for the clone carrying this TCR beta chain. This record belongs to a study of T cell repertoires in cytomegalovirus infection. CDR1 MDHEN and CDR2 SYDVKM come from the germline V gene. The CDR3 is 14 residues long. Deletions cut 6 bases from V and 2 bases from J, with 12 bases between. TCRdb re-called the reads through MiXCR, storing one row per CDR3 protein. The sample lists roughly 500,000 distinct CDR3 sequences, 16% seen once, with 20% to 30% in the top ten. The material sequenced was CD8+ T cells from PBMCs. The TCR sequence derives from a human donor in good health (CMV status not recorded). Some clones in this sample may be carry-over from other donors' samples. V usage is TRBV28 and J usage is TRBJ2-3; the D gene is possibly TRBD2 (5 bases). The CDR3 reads CASSRSGNTDTQYF. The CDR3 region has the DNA TGTGCCAGCAGCCGTTCGGGGAACACAGATACGCAGTATTTT.